Shown below are 22 T cell receptor beta chains from a single sample sequenced in a study of control samples from healthy donors and cancer patients. Sequenced by immunoSEQ multiplex PCR; TCRdb stores in-frame clones only, minus some. The sample lists about 110,000 clones; roughly 90% were seen once. The sequenced sample consisted of PBMCs. These receptors all stem from a woman aged 55-70 years with lung cancer.

V and J are TRBV10-3 and TRBJ1-1; TRBD1 matches at 11 bases. The CDR3 spans 16 residues. Per the germline V gene, CDR1 is ENHRY and CDR2 is SYGVKD. V dropped 0 bases and J dropped 6; count of bases not matched to a gene: 6. The CDR3 sequence is CAISESLDRGPAEAFF. The CDR3 DNA reads TGTGCCATCAGTGAGTCCCTGGACAGGGGGCCCGCTGAAGCTTTCTTT.

V usage is TRBV9 and J usage is TRBJ2-3, with 9 bases matching TRBD2. This CDR3 has 17 residues. CDR1 SGDLS and CDR2 YYNGEE come from the germline V gene. The junction had 6 bases not matched to a gene; V was cut back by 0 bases and J by 1 base. The CDR3 bases are TGTGCCAGCAGCGTAGCTACTAGCGGGTACGGCACAGATACGCAGTATTTT. Protein sequence: CASSVATSGYGTDTQYF.

The rearrangement links TRBV19 to TRBJ1-6; tentative D call: TRBD1 (5 bases). Trimming shortened V by 3 bases and J by 7 bases, and 13 bases separated the two germline ends. The V gene's germline CDR1 is LNHDA and CDR2 SQIVND (reference sequence). The CDR3 contains 15 residues. The CDR3 region is CASSIRAGTNSPLHF. DNA of the CDR3: TGTGCCAGTAGTATCCGCGCAGGGACGAATTCACCCCTCCACTTT. Based on the CDR3 plus reference TRBV19 and TRBJ1-6, the full variable domain is DGGITQSPKYLFRKEGQNVTLSCEQNLNHDAMYWYRQDPGQGLRLIYYSQIVNDFQKGDIAEGYSVSREKKESFPLTVTSAQKNPTAFYLCASSIRAGTNSPLHFGNGTRLTVT.

The CDR3 region is CASSLLLANEQFF. CDR3 nucleotide sequence: TGTGCCAGCAGCTTATTACTAGCAAATGAGCAGTTCTTC. The chain combines TRBV7-2 with TRBJ2-1; perhaps TRBD2 as D (6 bases). V gave up 2 bases and J gave up 7 bases, with 9 bases separating them. Germline loops: CDR1 SGHTA, CDR2 FQGNSA. The CDR3 has 13 amino acids.

This chain links TRBV9 with TRBJ2-1, with 9 bases that match TRBD2. Per the germline V gene, CDR1 is SGDLS and CDR2 is YYNGEE. CDR3 length: 16 amino acids. Trimming took 2 bases from V and 2 from J; bases not matched to a gene: 5. The CDR3 is CASSVLAGATYNEQFF. In DNA, the CDR3 is TGTGCCAGCAGCGTCTTAGCGGGAGCGACCTACAATGAGCAGTTCTTC.

The rearrangement uses TRBV7-9 and TRBJ2-7, with unresolved D. V lost 2 bases to trimming and J lost 10 bases, with 12 bases between them. This CDR3 is built from 12 residues. Looked up from germline, CDR1 is SEHNR and CDR2 is FQNEAQ (reference sequence). The CDR3: CASSLNMIDQYF. The CDR3 DNA reads TGTGCCAGCAGCTTAAATATGATCGACCAGTACTTC.

This chain joins TRBV7-2 and TRBJ2-1; no reliable D call. The CDR3 loop spans 15 amino acids. CDR1 is SGHTA and CDR2 is FQGNSA in the germline V gene. Trimming shortened V by 3 bases and J by 0 bases, and 9 bases separated the two germline ends. The chain's CDR3 is CASSFDISSYNEQFF. CDR3 in DNA: TGTGCCAGCAGCTTCGATATTAGCTCCTACAATGAGCAGTTCTTC. The entire variable domain, with the rest obtained from reference TRBV7-2 and TRBJ2-1, is as follows: GAGVSQSPSNKVTEKGKDVELRCDPISGHTALYWYRQSLGQGLEFLIYFQGNSAPDKSGLPSDRFSAERTGGSVSTLTIQRTQQEDSAVYLCASSFDISSYNEQFFGPGTRLTVL.

This clone was counted once. The chain combines TRBV19 with TRBJ2-5; 9 positions agree with TRBD1. Germline CDR1 LNHDA, CDR2 SQIVND (reference sequence). V shed 7 bases, J shed 4 bases, and the junction held 7 bases outside the gene matches. The CDR3 is made up of 14 amino acids. In DNA, the CDR3 is TGTGCCAGTAAGGTGGACAGGGGAGGAGAGACCCAGTACTTC. Residues: CASKVDRGGETQYF. Together with reference TRBV19 and TRBJ2-5, the CDR3 gives the full variable domain: DGGITQSPKYLFRKEGQNVTLSCEQNLNHDAMYWYRQDPGQGLRLIYYSQIVNDFQKGDIAEGYSVSREKKESFPLTVTSAQKNPTAFYLCASKVDRGGETQYFGPGTRLLVL.

Only one count was recorded for this clone. This chain joins TRBV6-6 and TRBJ2-3, with a tentative D call TRBD2 (5 bases). The CDR3 is 15 amino acids. Trimming removed 5 bases at V and 4 bases at J, with 16 bases between. The V gene's germline CDR1 is MNHNY and CDR2 SVGAGI (reference sequence). The CDR3 nucleotides read TGTGCCAGCAGTCTCGGCACGGGGAGCGCAGATACGCAGTATTTT. Residues: CASSLGTGSADTQYF.

The table lists this clone with a count of one. The gene calls are TRBV24-1 and TRBJ1-1, with a tentative D call TRBD1 (5 bases). The CDR3 has 14 amino acids. Trimming left V 5 bases short and J 0 bases short, with 9 bases between. Germline-derived CDR1 and CDR2 are KGHDR and SFDVKD. The CDR3 here is CATSGQPMNTEAFF. The CDR3 nucleotides are TGTGCCACCAGTGGACAGCCCATGAACACTGAAGCTTTCTTT.

The V call is TRBV6-5, the J call TRBJ2-5; tentative D call: TRBD2 (5 bases). This CDR3 comprises 13 residues. V was trimmed by 6 bases and J by 3 bases, leaving 11 bases between them. Germline CDR1 MNHEY, CDR2 SVGAGI. CDR3 nucleotides: TGTGCCAGCAGGCTCGGGGTCAAAGAGACCCAGTACTTC. This translates into CASRLGVKETQYF.

This clone was counted once. This chain uses TRBV24-1 with TRBJ2-1, with D possibly being TRBD1 (5 bases). CDR3 size: 13 residues. V was shortened by 8 bases and J by 8 bases, with 15 bases between the two germline ends. Germline CDR1 KGHDR, CDR2 SFDVKD. This CDR3 reads CATTPGIVDEQFF. For the CDR3, the DNA is TGTGCCACCACCCCAGGGATTGTAGATGAGCAGTTCTTC.

The table lists this clone with a count of one. This sequence joins TRBV6-5 and TRBJ2-5; 13 nucleotides align to TRBD2. The CDR3 is made up of 15 amino acids. The germline CDR1 and CDR2 sequences are MNHEY and SVGAGI. With V trimmed by 6 bases and J by 2 bases, 3 bases remained unmatched. This CDR3 is CASRGLAGSQETQYF. The CDR3 region has the DNA TGTGCCAGCAGGGGACTAGCGGGGAGTCAAGAGACCCAGTACTTC.

The chain carries TRBV3-1 (or the pseudogene TRBV3-2) and TRBJ2-3, with 11 bases fitting TRBD2. The CDR3 totals 16 residues. The V gene's germline CDR1 is LGHDT and CDR2 YNNKEL (reference sequence). With 2 bases clipped from V and 1 base from J, the junction kept 2 bases outside the gene matches. The DNA for the CDR3 is TGTGCCAGCAGCCAACTAGCGGGGGGCCGCACAGATACGCAGTATTTT. This sequence encodes CASSQLAGGRTDTQYF.

The rearrangement uses TRBV6-5 and TRBJ1-2; unclear D gene. Trimming stripped 7 bases from V and 8 bases from J, with 20 bases between. This CDR3 has 14 amino acids. Per germline, CDR1 MNHEY and CDR2 SVGAGI. The DNA for the CDR3 is TGTGCCAGCACCGAAGGGAGGAGCGGCGGGGGCTACACCTTC. It is translated as CASTEGRSGGGYTF.

J is TRBJ2-7 and V is TRBV27; D possibly corresponds to TRBD1 (5 bases). The germline V and J ends were trimmed by 10 bases and 6 bases, with 22 bases remaining between them. Germline values: CDR1 MNHEY, CDR2 SMNVEV (reference sequence). The CDR3 is 14 amino acids. The CDR3 nucleotides are TGTGCCACCCGGCTGAACAGGCCCGCTGGCGAGCAGTACTTC. This translates into CATRLNRPAGEQYF.

J is TRBJ1-1 and V is TRBV3-1 (or the pseudogene TRBV3-2); a possible D gene is TRBD1 (6 bases). With 4 bases removed from V and 8 bases from J, the gap between germline ends came to 11 bases. The CDR3 totals 12 residues. CDR1 and CDR2 (germline): LGHDT, YNNKEL (reference sequence). In nucleotides, the CDR3 is TGTGCCAGCAGCCGGGGTGGGACAGAAGCTTTCTTT. It codes for CASSRGGTEAFF.

This chain connects TRBV7-3 to TRBJ1-3, with unresolved D. Between the trimmed V and J ends, which lost 2 bases and 0 bases, there was a span of 8 bases. The CDR3 is 15 amino acids. Germline-derived CDR1 and CDR2 are SGHTA and FQGTGA. The CDR3 DNA follows: TGTGCCAGCAGCTTACACGGTAGCTCTGGAAACACCATATATTTT. Protein sequence: CASSLHGSSGNTIYF.

This chain uses TRBV4-3 with TRBJ2-2; 8 bases are a match to TRBD1. Trimming cost V 6 bases and J 4 bases; bases outside gene matches: 7. This CDR3 comprises 15 residues. Germline lookup yields CDR1 LGHNA and CDR2 YSLEER. As DNA, the CDR3 is TGCGCCAGCAGTATAGGACAGGGAGGCACCGGGGAGCTGTTTTTT. Its translation is CASSIGQGGTGELFF.

The chain links TRBV18 to TRBJ2-1; 7 bases fit TRBD1. CDR1 and CDR2 (germline): KGHSH, LQKENI. This CDR3 is built from 14 residues. Unmatched junction bases numbered 11, after V lost 5 bases and J lost 10 bases. The CDR3 protein is CASSITSDRVEQFF. The CDR3 region has the DNA TGTGCCAGCTCAATCACTTCCGACAGGGTCGAGCAGTTCTTC.

The chain combines TRBV19 with TRBJ1-4; 9 bases agree with TRBD1. CDR1 and CDR2 (germline): LNHDA, SQIVND (reference sequence). This CDR3 is built from 16 residues. The junction had 11 bases not matched to a gene; V was cut back by 5 bases and J by 7 bases. This chain's CDR3 is CASSPPGQGVTEKLFF. The DNA for the CDR3 is TGTGCCAGTAGTCCCCCGGGACAGGGAGTTACTGAAAAACTGTTTTTT.

This sequence joins TRBV7-6 and TRBJ2-3, with 7 bases lining up with TRBD2. Germline CDR1 reads SGHVS; CDR2 reads FNYEAQ. The CDR3 contains 15 residues. The ends lost 2 bases at V and 7 bases at J; junction bases unmatched: 9. The CDR3 DNA reads as TGTGCCAGCAGCTTAAGGCGGGGGACTGCAAATACGCAGTATTTT. Translation gives CASSLRRGTANTQYF.